This is a list of T cell receptor beta chains from one sample in a study of shared clonotypes between healthy human individuals. The assay was immunoSEQ multiplex PCR, and TCRdb's table has in-frame clones only and misses some. The sample shows a few million clones, around nine tenths of them seen only once. Sequenced input: naive CD4+ T cells sorted from blood. These receptors came from a man younger than 35 in good health. CDR3s include the opening cysteine and the closing phenylalanine or tryptophan. D genes are given only for firm matches. Part of the rows lack a size; the others show once, few, many or a class for expanded clones.

DNA: TGTGCCAGCAGCCTACCGGGACAGGGTAATTCACCCCTCCACTTT
CDR3: CASSLPGQGNSPLHF
size: few
D: TRBD1
V: TRBV5-4
J: TRBJ1-6

DNA: TGCATTCTAGGACGGGGACAATCCACTGAAGCTTTCTTT
CDR3: CILGRGQSTEAFF
size: .
D: .
V: TRBV29-1
J: TRBJ1-1

DNA: TGTGCCAGCAGCTTAAGGACTAGCAGCGCCTACGAGCAGTACTTC
CDR3: CASSLRTSSAYEQYF
size: .
D: TRBD2
V: TRBV11-2
J: TRBJ2-7

DNA: TGTGCCATCAGTGTCGTGCGGGGCCAAGAGACCCAGTACTTC
CDR3: CAISVVRGQETQYF
size: .
D: .
V: TRBV10-3
J: TRBJ2-5

DNA: TGTGCCAGCAGCCGAAATCCGACAGGACATGGCTACACCTTC
CDR3: CASSRNPTGHGYTF
size: .
D: .
V: TRBV6-5
J: TRBJ1-2

DNA: TGTGCCAGCAGCTCGAGGACAGGGGACGGCTACACCTTC
CDR3: CASSSRTGDGYTF
size: .
D: TRBD1
V: TRBV7-2
J: TRBJ1-2

DNA: TGTGCCAGTAGTTCCCTCTCCACAGGGGTTGGAACCAAAAACATTCAGTACTTC
CDR3: CASSSLSTGVGTKNIQYF
size: .
D: TRBD1
V: TRBV19
J: TRBJ2-4

DNA: TGTGCCAGCAGCCCCTGGCAGGGCGCTGAAAAACTGTTTTTT
CDR3: CASSPWQGAEKLFF
size: .
D: .
V: TRBV27
J: TRBJ1-4

DNA: TGCGCCAGCAGTGAGAGCAGGGGATATGGCTACACCTTC
CDR3: CASSESRGYGYTF
size: .
D: .
V: TRBV10-1
J: TRBJ1-2

DNA: TGTGCCAGCAGTAAGCGGGAGGGCCATTTTGAGCAGTTCTTC
CDR3: CASSKREGHFEQFF
size: .
D: TRBD2
V: TRBV25-1
J: TRBJ2-1

DNA: TGTGCCAGCAGCTTAAAAGGGTGGGGGACAGATACGCAGTATTTT
CDR3: CASSLKGWGTDTQYF
size: .
D: .
V: TRBV7-2
J: TRBJ2-3

DNA: TGCGCCAGCTTTATGGGACTACGAGAGACCCAGTACTTC
CDR3: CASFMGLRETQYF
size: .
D: TRBD2
V: TRBV5-1
J: TRBJ2-5

DNA: TGCAGCGTTGCCATCGGCCCCTCAGATACGCAGTATTTT
CDR3: CSVAIGPSDTQYF
size: .
D: .
V: TRBV29-1
J: TRBJ2-3

DNA: TGTGCCAGCATGCTAGGGACAGGTGGAAACACCATATATTTT
CDR3: CASMLGTGGNTIYF
size: .
D: TRBD1
V: TRBV6-5
J: TRBJ1-3

DNA: TGTGCCAGCAGCCCCAATGGCCAAGCCTCGAACTATGGCTACACCTTC
CDR3: CASSPNGQASNYGYTF
size: .
D: .
V: TRBV5-4
J: TRBJ1-2

DNA: TGTGCCAGCAGTTTAACGGGGGCGGCTGAAGCTTTCTTT
CDR3: CASSLTGAAEAFF
size: .
D: .
V: TRBV28
J: TRBJ1-1

DNA: TGTGCCAGCCACCGGTCTTCGGGAGGGCCGCAGACCCAGTACTTC
CDR3: CASHRSSGGPQTQYF
size: .
D: TRBD2
V: TRBV18
J: TRBJ2-5

DNA: TGCGCCAGCAGCCAGGGACTAGCGGGAGTGTTGGATGAGCAGTTCTTC
CDR3: CASSQGLAGVLDEQFF
size: .
D: TRBD2
V: TRBV5-1
J: TRBJ2-1

DNA: TGTGCCAGCAGTTTGCCCGCTGGGCAGCAAGAGACCCAGTACTTC
CDR3: CASSLPAGQQETQYF
size: .
D: .
V: TRBV7-9
J: TRBJ2-5

DNA: TGTGCCAGCAGGGACAGGGGGGGCACAGATACGCAGTATTTT
CDR3: CASRDRGGTDTQYF
size: .
D: TRBD1
V: TRBV6-1
J: TRBJ2-3

DNA: TGTGCCAGCAGCTTAGAGAAGAGCTCCTATAATTCACCCCTCCACTTT
CDR3: CASSLEKSSYNSPLHF
size: .
D: .
V: TRBV7-2
J: TRBJ1-6

DNA: TGTGCCAGCCAAACCCAGAGACAGGGGATGACTGAAGCTTTCTTT
CDR3: CASQTQRQGMTEAFF
size: .
D: TRBD1
V: TRBV6-1
J: TRBJ1-1

DNA: TGCGCCAGCAGCTTGAAGGGACAGGGTGGAACCGGGGAGCTGTTTTTT
CDR3: CASSLKGQGGTGELFF
size: .
D: TRBD1
V: TRBV5-1
J: TRBJ2-2

DNA: TGTGCCAGCAGCCCGAGGGGAATCTCCTACGAGCAGTACTTC
CDR3: CASSPRGISYEQYF
size: .
D: .
V: TRBV5-4
J: TRBJ2-7

DNA: TGCGCCAGCAGCGACCTGGCTCGGCGAGAGCAGTACTTC
CDR3: CASSDLARREQYF
size: .
D: .
V: TRBV5-1
J: TRBJ2-7

DNA: TGCGCCAGCAGCCGGGCTGAACCTAACTATGGCTACACCTTC
CDR3: CASSRAEPNYGYTF
size: .
D: .
V: TRBV4-3
J: TRBJ1-2

DNA: TGTGCCAGCAAAGCGGGGGGAATAGGCAATGAGCAGTTCTTC
CDR3: CASKAGGIGNEQFF
size: .
D: TRBD2
V: TRBV27
J: TRBJ2-1

DNA: TGTGCCTGGAGTGTATGGGGACAGGGATCTTCCTACGAGCAGTACTTC
CDR3: CAWSVWGQGSSYEQYF
size: .
D: TRBD1
V: TRBV30
J: TRBJ2-7

DNA: TGTGCCATCAGCCCTTCACCGGGACAGGGAAACTACAATGAGCAGTTCTTC
CDR3: CAISPSPGQGNYNEQFF
size: .
D: TRBD1
V: TRBV10-3
J: TRBJ2-1

DNA: TGCGCCAGCAGCCGCCGGGACAGGGACGGCCTTGGCTACACCTTC
CDR3: CASSRRDRDGLGYTF
size: .
D: TRBD1
V: TRBV4-3
J: TRBJ1-2

DNA: TGCGCCAGCAGCCTGGAAGGAGCCGGGGAGCTGTTTTTT
CDR3: CASSLEGAGELFF
size: .
D: .
V: TRBV4-3
J: TRBJ2-2

DNA: TGCAGCGTCGCAGGAATCGAGGGCTACACCTTC
CDR3: CSVAGIEGYTF
size: .
D: .
V: TRBV29-1
J: TRBJ1-2

DNA: TGTGCCAGCAGTTTAGGGGTAAACTATGGCTACACCTTC
CDR3: CASSLGVNYGYTF
size: .
D: .
V: TRBV27
J: TRBJ1-2

DNA: TGTGCCAGCTCACCACCGGGCAGAGAAGAGACCCAGTACTTC
CDR3: CASSPPGREETQYF
size: .
D: .
V: TRBV18
J: TRBJ2-5

DNA: TGTGCCAGCAGCCCGGGCCCGACCGGGACTAGGGTTGAGACCCAGTACTTC
CDR3: CASSPGPTGTRVETQYF
size: once
D: TRBD2
V: TRBV5-4
J: TRBJ2-5

DNA: TGTGCCAGCAGTTTATTTCCCGAGCCTCAAGAGCAGTACTTC
CDR3: CASSLFPEPQEQYF
size: .
D: .
V: TRBV28
J: TRBJ2-7

DNA: TGTGCCAGCAGTGAACCATACGGGGCCACCGGGGAGCTGTTTTTT
CDR3: CASSEPYGATGELFF
size: .
D: .
V: TRBV6-1
J: TRBJ2-2

DNA: TGTGCCAGCAGCATGAGTACGGGGAGGGCCGGCGGGGAGCTGTTTTTT
CDR3: CASSMSTGRAGGELFF
size: .
D: TRBD2
V: TRBV7-6
J: TRBJ2-2

DNA: TGTGCCAGCAGTTTAGGGACTGGAAACACCATATATTTT
CDR3: CASSLGTGNTIYF
size: .
D: .
V: TRBV28
J: TRBJ1-3

DNA: TGTGCCAGCAGCTTATACACAGAAGAGACCCAGTACTTC
CDR3: CASSLYTEETQYF
size: .
D: .
V: TRBV7-2
J: TRBJ2-5

DNA: TGTGCCATCAGTTTACAGGGAAACGAAAAACTGTTTTTT
CDR3: CAISLQGNEKLFF
size: .
D: .
V: TRBV10-3
J: TRBJ1-4

DNA: TGCGCCAGCAGCCAAGCAGGGACAGAGGTTGGCAATGAGCAGTTCTTC
CDR3: CASSQAGTEVGNEQFF
size: .
D: TRBD1
V: TRBV4-1
J: TRBJ2-1

DNA: TGCGCCAGCAGCTTGCAAATTGCTGGACCTACCGGGGAGCTGTTTTTT
CDR3: CASSLQIAGPTGELFF
size: .
D: .
V: TRBV5-1
J: TRBJ2-2

DNA: TGTGCCAGCAGTTTGTACGGGTTCACTGAAGCTTTCTTT
CDR3: CASSLYGFTEAFF
size: once
D: .
V: TRBV27
J: TRBJ1-1

DNA: TGTGCCAGCAGCTTGAAAAGCGGGGGAGCAGATACGCAGTATTTT
CDR3: CASSLKSGGADTQYF
size: .
D: TRBD2
V: TRBV5-4
J: TRBJ2-3

DNA: TGTGCCACCATTCAGGTTCCTGGGGACACTGAAGCTTTCTTT
CDR3: CATIQVPGDTEAFF
size: .
D: .
V: TRBV6-5
J: TRBJ1-1

DNA: TGTGCCAGCAGCCGTACTAAGACAGAGTCCTATGGCTACACCTTC
CDR3: CASSRTKTESYGYTF
size: once
D: .
V: TRBV7-2
J: TRBJ1-2

DNA: TGTGCCAGCAGGGACGGCCACGAGCAGTACTTC
CDR3: CASRDGHEQYF
size: .
D: .
V: TRBV9
J: TRBJ2-7

DNA: TGTGCCAGCAGTTACCCCGGACGGGGAGACTATGGCTACACCTTC
CDR3: CASSYPGRGDYGYTF
size: .
D: .
V: TRBV6-6
J: TRBJ1-2

DNA: TGTGCCAGCAGGCCCGACACGTATAATGAAAAACTGTTTTTT
CDR3: CASRPDTYNEKLFF
size: .
D: .
V: TRBV2
J: TRBJ1-4